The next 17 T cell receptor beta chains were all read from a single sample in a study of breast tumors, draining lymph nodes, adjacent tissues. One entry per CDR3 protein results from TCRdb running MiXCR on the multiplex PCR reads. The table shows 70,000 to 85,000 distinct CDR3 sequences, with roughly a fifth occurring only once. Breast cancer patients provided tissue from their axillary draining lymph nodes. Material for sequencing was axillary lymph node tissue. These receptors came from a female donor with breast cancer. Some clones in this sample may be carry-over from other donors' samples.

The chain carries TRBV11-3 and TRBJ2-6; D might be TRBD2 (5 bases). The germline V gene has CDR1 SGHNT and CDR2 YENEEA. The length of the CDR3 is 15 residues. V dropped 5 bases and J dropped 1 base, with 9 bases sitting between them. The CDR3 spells CASSTRESGANVLTF. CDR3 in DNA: TGTGCCAGCAGCACCCGGGAATCTGGGGCCAACGTCCTGACTTTC.

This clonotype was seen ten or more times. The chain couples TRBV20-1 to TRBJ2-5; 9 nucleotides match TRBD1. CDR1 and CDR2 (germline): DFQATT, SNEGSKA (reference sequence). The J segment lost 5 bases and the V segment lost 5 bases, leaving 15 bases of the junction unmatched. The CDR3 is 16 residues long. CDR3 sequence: CSAGTGYPSPRETQYF. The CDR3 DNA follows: TGCAGTGCTGGGACAGGGTACCCGAGTCCCCGGGAGACCCAGTACTTC.

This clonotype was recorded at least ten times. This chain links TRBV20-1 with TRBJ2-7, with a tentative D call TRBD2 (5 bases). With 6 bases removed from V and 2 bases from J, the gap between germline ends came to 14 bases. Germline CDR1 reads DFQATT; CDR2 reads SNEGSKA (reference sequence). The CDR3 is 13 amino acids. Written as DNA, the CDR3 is TGCAGTGCCGAAGACCCCGGGGCCTACGAGCAGTACTTC. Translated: CSAEDPGAYEQYF.

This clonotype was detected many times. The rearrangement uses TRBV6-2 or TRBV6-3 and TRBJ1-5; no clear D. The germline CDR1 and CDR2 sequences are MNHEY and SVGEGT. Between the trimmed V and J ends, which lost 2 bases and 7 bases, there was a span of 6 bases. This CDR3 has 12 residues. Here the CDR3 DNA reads TGTGCCAGCAGTTACAGGGTCCAGCCCCAGCATTTT. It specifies CASSYRVQPQHF.

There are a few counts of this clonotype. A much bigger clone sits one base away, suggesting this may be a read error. The CDR3 region has the DNA TGTGCCAGCCACGGAGACAGCTGTGAGCAGTTCTTC. Translating gives CASHGDSCEQFF. The chain recombines TRBV2 with TRBJ2-1; TRBD1 might be the D (5 bases). Germline V CDR1 and CDR2: SNHLY, FYNNEI. This CDR3 spans 12 amino acids. The V gene lost 8 bases and the J gene lost 9 bases, with 14 bases spanning the gap.

CDR3: CASSQRPGQGGDTQYF. The DNA for the CDR3 is TGTGCCAGCAGCCAACGTCCGGGACAGGGAGGAGATACGCAGTATTTT. The chain joins TRBV4-2 to TRBJ2-3; TRBD1 matches 9 bases. Germline lookup yields CDR1 LGHNA and CDR2 YNFKEQ. The CDR3 spans 16 residues. V shed 2 bases, J shed 5 bases, and the junction held 8 bases outside the gene matches.

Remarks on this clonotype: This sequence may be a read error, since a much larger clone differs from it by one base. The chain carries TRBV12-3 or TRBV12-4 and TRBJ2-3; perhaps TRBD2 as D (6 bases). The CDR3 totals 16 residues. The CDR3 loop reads CASSLETSPSPDTQSF. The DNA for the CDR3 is TGTGCCAGCAGTTTAGAGACTAGTCCTAGCCCAGATACGCAGTCTTTT.

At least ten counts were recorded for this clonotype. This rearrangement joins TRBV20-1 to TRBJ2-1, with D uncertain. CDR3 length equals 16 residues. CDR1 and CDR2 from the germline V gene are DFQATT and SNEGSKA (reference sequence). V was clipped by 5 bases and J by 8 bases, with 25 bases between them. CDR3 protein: CSARDLAPTTFDEQFF. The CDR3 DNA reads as TGCAGTGCTCGTGACTTAGCACCAACTACGTTCGATGAGCAGTTCTTC.

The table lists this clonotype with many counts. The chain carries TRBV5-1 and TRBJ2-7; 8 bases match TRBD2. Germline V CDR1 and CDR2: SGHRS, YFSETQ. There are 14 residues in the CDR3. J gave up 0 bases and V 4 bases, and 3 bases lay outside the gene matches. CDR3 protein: CASSQTSASYEQYF. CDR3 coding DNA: TGCGCCAGCAGCCAGACTAGCGCCTCCTACGAGCAGTACTTC.

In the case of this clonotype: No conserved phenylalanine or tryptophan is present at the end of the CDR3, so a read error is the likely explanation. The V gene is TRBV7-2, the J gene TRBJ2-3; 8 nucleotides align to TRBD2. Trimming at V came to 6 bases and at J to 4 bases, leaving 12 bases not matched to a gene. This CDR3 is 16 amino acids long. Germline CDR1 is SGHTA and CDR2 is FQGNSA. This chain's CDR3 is CASSVSSGFGADTQYS. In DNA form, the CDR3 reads TGTGCCAGCAGTGTTTCTAGCGGGTTTGGGGCAGATACGCAGTATTCT.

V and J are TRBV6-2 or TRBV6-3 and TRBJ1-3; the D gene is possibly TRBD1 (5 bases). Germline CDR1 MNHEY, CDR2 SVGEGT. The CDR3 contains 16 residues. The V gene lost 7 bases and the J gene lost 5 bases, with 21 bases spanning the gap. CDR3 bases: TGTGCCAGCACTGATACGAGAGGGGCGGCCAGAAACACCATATATTTT. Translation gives CASTDTRGAARNTIYF.

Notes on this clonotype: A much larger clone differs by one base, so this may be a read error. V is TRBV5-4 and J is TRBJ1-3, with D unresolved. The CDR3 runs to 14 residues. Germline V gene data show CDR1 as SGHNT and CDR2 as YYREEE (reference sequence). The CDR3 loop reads CASSRTGSGNTIHF. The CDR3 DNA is TGTGCCAGCAGTCGGACGGGCTCTGGAAACACCATACATTTT.

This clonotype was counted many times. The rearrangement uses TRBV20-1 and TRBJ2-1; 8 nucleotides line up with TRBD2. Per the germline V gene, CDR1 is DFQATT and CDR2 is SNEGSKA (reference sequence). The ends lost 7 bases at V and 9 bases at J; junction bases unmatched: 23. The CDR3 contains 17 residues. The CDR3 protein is CSVGFIGTSGRAVEQFF. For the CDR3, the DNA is TGCAGTGTGGGGTTCATCGGGACTAGTGGGAGGGCCGTTGAGCAGTTCTTC.

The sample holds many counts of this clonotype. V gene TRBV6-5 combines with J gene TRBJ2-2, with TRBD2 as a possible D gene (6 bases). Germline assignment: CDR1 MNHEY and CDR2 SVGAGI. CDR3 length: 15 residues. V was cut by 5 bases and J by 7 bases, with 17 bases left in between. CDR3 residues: CASSLNSGSIGELFF. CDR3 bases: TGTGCCAGCAGTCTTAATAGCGGATCTATCGGGGAGCTGTTTTTT.

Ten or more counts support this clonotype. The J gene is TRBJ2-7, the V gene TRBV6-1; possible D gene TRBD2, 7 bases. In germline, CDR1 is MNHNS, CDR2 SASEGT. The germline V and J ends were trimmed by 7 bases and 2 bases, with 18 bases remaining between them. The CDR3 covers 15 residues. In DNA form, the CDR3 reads TGTGCCAGCAATTTAGGGGGGGTAGGCACCTACGAGCAGTACTTC. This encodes CASNLGGVGTYEQYF.

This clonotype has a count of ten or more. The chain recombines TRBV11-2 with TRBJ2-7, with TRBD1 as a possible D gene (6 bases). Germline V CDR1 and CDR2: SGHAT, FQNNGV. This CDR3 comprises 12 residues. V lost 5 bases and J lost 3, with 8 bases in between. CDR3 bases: TGTGCCAGCAGCCCAGGGGTCTACGAGCAGTACTTC. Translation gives CASSPGVYEQYF.

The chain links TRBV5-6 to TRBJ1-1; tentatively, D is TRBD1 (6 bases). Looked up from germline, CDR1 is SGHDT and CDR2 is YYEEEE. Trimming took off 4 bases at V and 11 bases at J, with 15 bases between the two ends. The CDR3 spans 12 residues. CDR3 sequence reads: CASSRQEVFAFF. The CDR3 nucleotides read TGTGCCAGCAGCCGACAGGAGGTCTTCGCTTTCTTT.